This entry lists 14 T cell receptor beta chains sequenced from one sample in a study of metastatic and nonmetastatic thyroid tumors. TCRdb reanalyzed the PCR reads with MiXCR. The sample includes tens of thousands of clones, 20% to 25% seen only once; the top ten take over 9%. The entire patient cohort was treatment-naive prior to thyroid surgery. The sample was blood. Receptors originate from a female donor with papillary thyroid cancer or a benign thyroid nodule (not recorded which). Some clones in this sample may be carry-over from other donors' samples.

With regard to this clone: In this CDR3 the conserved last residue, phenylalanine or tryptophan, is missing, so a read error is likely. No DNA is shown, since the ends of the CDR3 on it are uncertain; the CDR3 is the one TCRdb lists. V gene TRBV28 combines with J gene TRBJ1-6. Per germline, CDR1 MDHEN and CDR2 SYDVKM. Termini included, the CDR3 measures 17 amino acids. CDR3 sequence reads: CASSSRAGTKANSAIHC.

This clone was counted many times. V is TRBV12-3 or TRBV12-4 and J is TRBJ2-2, with TRBD2 identical over 11 bases. The length of the CDR3 is 16 residues. J was trimmed by 8 bases and V by 2 bases; bases with no gene match: 7. As DNA, the CDR3 is TGTGCCAGCAGTTTACATCTAGCGGGAGGATTAGGGGAGCTGTTTTTT. Its translation: CASSLHLAGGLGELFF.

This chain connects TRBV28 to TRBJ2-7; the match to TRBD2 covers 8 bases. Trimming took 11 bases from V and 3 from J; bases not matched to a gene: 15. Germline V lookup: CDR1 MDHEN, CDR2 SYDVKM. The CDR3 sequence is 15 residues long. CDR3 loop: CAGHSGSSGLYEQYF. The DNA for the CDR3 is TGTGCCGGCCACAGCGGGAGCTCCGGGCTCTACGAGCAGTACTTC.

This clone was observed a few times. The gene calls are TRBV28 and TRBJ2-7; D ambiguous. With 7 bases removed from V and 1 base from J, the gap between germline ends came to 11 bases. This CDR3 comprises 13 residues. The V gene's germline CDR1 is MDHEN and CDR2 SYDVKM. As DNA, the CDR3 is TGTGCCAGCACCCTTGGCCGGTCCTACGAGCAGTACTTC. Protein: CASTLGRSYEQYF. Using reference TRBV28 and TRBJ2-7 for the parts outside the CDR3, the full variable domain is DVKVTQSSRYLVKRTGEKVFLECVQDMDHENMFWYRQDPGLGLRLIYFSYDVKMKEKGDIPEGYSVSREKKERFSLILESASTNQTSMYLCASTLGRSYEQYFGPGTRLTVT.

This clone was observed many times. The V call is TRBV6-1, the J call TRBJ2-7; a possible D gene is TRBD1 (6 bases). Germline V gives CDR1 MNHNS, CDR2 SASEGT. CDR3 length: 14 residues. With 4 bases removed from V and 0 bases from J, the gap between germline ends came to 10 bases. In DNA form, the CDR3 reads TGTGCCAGCAGTGGTGACAGGAGCTCCTACGAGCAGTACTTC. Encoded protein: CASSGDRSSYEQYF.

This clone turned up a few times. The V and J genes are TRBV28 and TRBJ1-1, with D tentatively TRBD1 (5 bases). This CDR3 has 18 amino acids. Trimming removed 6 bases at V and 6 bases at J, with 29 bases between. Germline V gene lookup returns CDR1 MDHEN and CDR2 SYDVKM. The CDR3 spells CASSQWRAGRSGRAEAFF. DNA for the CDR3: TGTGCCAGCAGCCAATGGCGGGCAGGGCGCAGTGGACGCGCTGAAGCTTTCTTT.

This clone was counted ten times or more. The CDR3 here is CASSQDRGGRKDGYTF. Here the CDR3 DNA reads TGTGCCAGCAGCCAAGATCGGGGAGGGAGGAAGGATGGCTACACCTTC. This chain uses TRBV14 with TRBJ1-2; D unclear. CDR1 SGHDN and CDR2 FVKESK come from the germline V gene. The V end lost 0 bases, the J end lost 6 bases, and 17 bases lay between the germline ends. The CDR3 sequence is 16 residues long.

This clone is judged medium-sized. This chain connects TRBV10-3 to TRBJ2-1, with a weak D call TRBD2 (6 bases). This CDR3 is built from 17 residues. Germline CDR1 ENHRY, CDR2 SYGVKD. With 7 bases removed from V and 0 bases from J, the gap between germline ends came to 19 bases. CDR3 residues: CAIKPSGLAPSYNEQFF. CDR3 coding DNA: TGTGCCATCAAGCCAAGCGGGCTAGCTCCCTCCTACAATGAGCAGTTCTTC.

CDR3 DNA: TGTGCCAGCAGCCCCGACAACGGTGGCACTGAAGCTTTCTTT. Translation gives CASSPDNGGTEAFF. The chain has TRBV3-1 and TRBJ1-1; no firm D call. The germline CDR1 and CDR2 sequences are LGHDT and YNNKEL (reference sequence). Trimming stripped 4 bases from V and 4 bases from J, with 13 bases between. The CDR3 consists of 14 residues.

Ten or more counts support this clone. The chain is built from TRBV6-2 or TRBV6-3 and TRBJ2-5, with 8 bases lining up with TRBD2. This CDR3 contains 14 residues. Germline V gene data show CDR1 as MNHEY and CDR2 as SVGEGT. V gave up 0 bases and J gave up 5 bases; unmatched junction bases: 2. This CDR3 is CASSYSRLAETQYF. The CDR3 DNA follows: TGTGCCAGCAGTTACTCGCGACTAGCGGAGACCCAGTACTTC.

This clone was detected many times. This sequence joins TRBV2 and TRBJ1-1; no clear D gene. The V end was cut by 6 bases, the J end by 1 base, with 12 bases between. CDR1 is SNHLY and CDR2 is FYNNEI in the germline V gene. This CDR3 contains 14 residues. CDR3 nucleotides: TGTGCCAGCAGCCCAACCACATGGAACACTGAAGCTTTCTTT. Its translation: CASSPTTWNTEAFF.

V is TRBV6-2 or TRBV6-3 and J is TRBJ2-7, with 9 bases matching TRBD2. The CDR3 length is 13 residues. With V trimmed by 4 bases and J by 6 bases, 4 bases remained unmatched. The V gene's germline CDR1 is MNHEY and CDR2 SVGEGT. The CDR3 loop is CASSLGLALEQYF. CDR3 nucleotides: TGTGCCAGCAGTTTGGGACTAGCCCTCGAGCAGTACTTC.

The V call is TRBV3-1, the J call TRBJ2-3; 8 positions match TRBD2. V lost 0 bases, J lost 6 bases, and 17 bases stayed unmatched. Germline V gives CDR1 LGHDT, CDR2 YNNKEL (reference sequence). The CDR3 extends over 19 amino acids. The CDR3 DNA sequence: TGTGCCAGCAGCCAAGATGAAGTTAGGAAGCGGGAGTCCACGGATACGCAGTATTTT. Translated: CASSQDEVRKRESTDTQYF.

As regards this clone: This may be a read error, as it is one base from a much larger clone. Different DNA sequences within this sample yield the same CDR3. The CDR3 loop reads CASSGTGPQETQYF. The CDR3 DNA reads TGTGCCAGCAGCGGAACGGGGCCACAAGAGACCCAGTACTTC. The chain uses TRBV5-4 and TRBJ2-5; D tentatively reads TRBD1 or TRBD2 (5 bases each). The CDR3 is 14 residues long. Trimming stripped 4 bases from V and 2 bases from J, with 12 bases between. CDR1 and CDR2 (germline): SGHNT, YYREEE (reference sequence). The full variable domain, with the rest looked up from reference TRBV5-4 and TRBJ2-5, is ETGVTQSPTHLIKTRGQQVTLRCSSQSGHNTVSWYQQALGQGPQFIFQYYREEENGRGNFPPRFSGLQFPNYSSELNVNALELDDSALYLCASSGTGPQETQYFGPGTRLLVL.